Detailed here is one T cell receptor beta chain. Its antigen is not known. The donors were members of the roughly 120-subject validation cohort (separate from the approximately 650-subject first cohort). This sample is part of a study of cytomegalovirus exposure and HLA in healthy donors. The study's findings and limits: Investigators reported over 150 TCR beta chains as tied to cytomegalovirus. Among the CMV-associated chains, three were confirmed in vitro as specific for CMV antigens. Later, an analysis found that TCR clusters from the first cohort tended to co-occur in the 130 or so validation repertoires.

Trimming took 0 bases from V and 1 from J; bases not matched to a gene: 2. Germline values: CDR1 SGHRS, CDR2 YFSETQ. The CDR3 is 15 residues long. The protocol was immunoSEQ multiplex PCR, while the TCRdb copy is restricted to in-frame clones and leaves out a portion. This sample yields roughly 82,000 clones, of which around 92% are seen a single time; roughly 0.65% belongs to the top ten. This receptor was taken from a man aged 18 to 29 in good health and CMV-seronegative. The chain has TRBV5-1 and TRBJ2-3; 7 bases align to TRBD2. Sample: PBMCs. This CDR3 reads CASSLVAGGTDTQYF. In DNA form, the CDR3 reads TGCGCCAGCAGCTTGGTTGCGGGGGGCACAGATACGCAGTATTTT.